The 27 T cell receptor beta chains presented below share a single source sample, sequenced in a study of T cell clones after liver transplantation. The assay was immunoSEQ multiplex PCR, and TCRdb's table has in-frame clones only and misses some. In the table there are 68,000 or so clones, about 80% of which are singletons. This specimen was CD4+ T cells from blood, taken before liver transplant. The receptors come from a human donor who received a liver transplant.

The chain recombines TRBV6-1 with TRBJ2-1; tentative D call: TRBD1 (6 bases). The CDR3 length is 13 residues. V was shortened by 11 bases and J by 7 bases, with 18 bases between the two germline ends. Germline CDR1 MNHNS, CDR2 SASEGT. CDR3 in amino acids: CASQGLVGNEQFF. CDR3 bases: TGTGCCTCCCAGGGGCTGGTTGGTAATGAGCAGTTCTTC.

This clone is a singleton in its sample. The chain uses TRBV5-4 and TRBJ1-3; D remains unclear. Between the trimmed V and J ends, which lost 0 bases and 8 bases, there was a span of 9 bases. The CDR3 has 13 residues. From germline, CDR1 is SGHNT and CDR2 YYREEE (reference sequence). CDR3: CASSLVGKDTIYF. The DNA of the CDR3 is TGTGCCAGCAGCTTGGTGGGGAAGGACACCATATATTTT. The full variable domain, rest sourced from reference TRBV5-4 and TRBJ1-3, is ETGVTQSPTHLIKTRGQQVTLRCSSQSGHNTVSWYQQALGQGPQFIFQYYREEENGRGNFPPRFSGLQFPNYSSELNVNALELDDSALYLCASSLVGKDTIYFGEGSWLTVV.

The chain links TRBV28 to TRBJ1-5; D is unresolved. The germline gives CDR1 MDHEN, CDR2 SYDVKM. V lost 6 bases, J lost 4 bases, and 16 bases lay in between. The CDR3 covers 15 residues. The CDR3 here is CASSRPASANQPQHF. CDR3 sequence (DNA): TGTGCCAGCAGCCGCCCGGCGAGTGCGAATCAGCCCCAGCATTTT.

This clone showed up just once. The chain carries TRBV28 and TRBJ1-2, with 9 bases aligning to TRBD1. The germline gives CDR1 MDHEN, CDR2 SYDVKM. The CDR3 is 15 amino acids. Losses at the gene ends were 6 bases for V and 8 bases for J; bases not matched to a gene: 13. For the CDR3, the DNA is TGTGCCAGCAGCCAGAGCTACGGACAGGGGCTGGGCTACACCTTC. This codes for CASSQSYGQGLGYTF.

The chain recombines TRBV6-1 with TRBJ1-2; TRBD1 agrees at 9 bases. Germline V CDR1 and CDR2: MNHNS, SASEGT. With 4 bases clipped from V and 4 bases from J, the junction kept 4 bases outside the gene matches. This CDR3 region has 14 residues. CDR3 nucleotides: TGTGCCAGCAGTGTACAGGGGGCGGGCTATGGCTACACCTTC. As protein: CASSVQGAGYGYTF.

The CDR3 DNA sequence: TGTGCCAGCAGTCCACTAGCTAGCGATGAGCAGTTCTTC. Translated: CASSPLASDEQFF. The V call is TRBV27, the J call TRBJ2-1; D may be TRBD2 (6 bases). Germline CDR1 reads MNHEY; CDR2 reads SMNVEV (reference sequence). Deletions cut 5 bases from V and 8 bases from J, with 13 bases between. The CDR3 length is 13 residues.

This chain joins TRBV4-3 and TRBJ2-5; 12 bases are a match to TRBD2. The junction had 6 bases not matched to a gene; V was cut back by 0 bases and J by 7 bases. The CDR3 is 16 residues long. Germline loops: CDR1 LGHNA, CDR2 YSLEER. DNA of the CDR3: TGCGCCAGCAGCCAAGAGGCTAGCGGGAGGGGTCGGACCCAGTACTTC. It encodes CASSQEASGRGRTQYF.

The CDR3 reads CASSWTGGDEQYF. The CDR3 DNA reads as TGCGCCAGCAGCTGGACAGGGGGCGACGAGCAGTACTTC. The chain uses TRBV5-1 and TRBJ2-7; TRBD1 matches at 11 bases. CDR1 SGHRS and CDR2 YFSETQ come from the germline V gene. This CDR3 contains 13 residues. J gave up 5 bases and V 3 bases, and 1 base lay outside the gene matches.

J is TRBJ1-5 and V is TRBV11-2; no clear D. Trimming removed 1 base from V and 5 bases from J, with 6 bases in between. Germline V lookup: CDR1 SGHAT, CDR2 FQNNGV. This CDR3 comprises 13 residues. The CDR3 loop reads CASSLVVDQPQHF. The CDR3 coding sequence is TGTGCCAGCAGCTTAGTAGTGGATCAGCCCCAGCATTTT.

The chain joins TRBV18 to TRBJ2-7, with D uncertain. This CDR3 is 14 amino acids long. Deletions cut 2 bases from V and 3 bases from J, with 11 bases between. Germline V lookup: CDR1 KGHSH, CDR2 LQKENI. The CDR3 DNA is TGTGCCAGCTCACCAAAGCGATTATTCTACGAGCAGTACTTC. Its protein is CASSPKRLFYEQYF.

This chain links TRBV5-6 with TRBJ2-5; D is possibly TRBD2 (5 bases). The CDR3 extends over 16 amino acids. Per germline, CDR1 SGHDT and CDR2 YYEEEE. V lost 3 bases and J lost 4, with 19 bases in between. CDR3 coding DNA: TGTGCCAGCAGCTCACCTATGAGAGCGGAGAGAGAGACCCAGTACTTC. This translates into CASSSPMRAERETQYF.

V and J are TRBV5-1 and TRBJ2-3; 13 nucleotides agree with TRBD2. J lost 5 bases, V lost 1 base, and 4 bases had no gene match. This CDR3 is built from 16 residues. Germline V gene data show CDR1 as SGHRS and CDR2 as YFSETQ. CDR3: CASSLILAGGRDTQYF. DNA for the CDR3: TGCGCCAGCAGCTTGATACTAGCGGGAGGGCGAGATACGCAGTATTTT.

This chain joins TRBV30 and TRBJ2-7; possibly TRBD1 or TRBD2 for D (6 bases each). This CDR3 comprises 12 residues. Germline V gene lookup returns CDR1 GTSNPN and CDR2 SVGIG (reference sequence). V lost 3 bases and J 1 base, leaving 7 bases between the germline ends. As DNA, the CDR3 is TGTGCCTGGAGAGGGGGGTCCTACGAGCAGTACTTC. Translation: CAWRGGSYEQYF. The variable domain in full, completed from reference TRBV30 and TRBJ2-7, reads SQTIHQWPATLVQPVGSPLSLECTVEGTSNPNLYWYRQAAGRGLQLLFYSVGIGQISSEVPQNLSASRPQDRQFILSSKKLLLSDSGFYLCAWRGGSYEQYFGPGTRLTVT.

V and J are TRBV5-5 and TRBJ2-7; a possible D gene is TRBD1 (6 bases). The germline V and J ends were trimmed by 2 bases and 3 bases, with 12 bases remaining between them. The germline V gene has CDR1 SGHKS and CDR2 YYEKEE (reference sequence). This CDR3 contains 14 residues. The CDR3 here is CASSFGQPLYEQYF. CDR3 bases: TGTGCCAGCAGCTTCGGACAGCCCCTCTACGAGCAGTACTTC.

The chain recombines TRBV7-9 with TRBJ1-2; TRBD1 matches 8 bases. The CDR3 extends over 12 amino acids. The J segment lost 8 bases and the V segment lost 1 base, leaving 0 bases of the junction unmatched. CDR1 is SEHNR, CDR2 FQNEAQ, per germline (reference sequence). Here the CDR3 reads CASSLGQGGYTF. The CDR3 bases are TGTGCCAGCAGCTTAGGACAGGGGGGCTACACCTTC.

The chain employs TRBV10-3 and TRBJ2-1; 11 bases are shared with TRBD2. This CDR3 contains 13 residues. CDR1 is ENHRY, CDR2 SYGVKD, per germline. Losses at the gene ends were 11 bases for V and 6 bases for J; bases not matched to a gene: 6. CDR3 nucleotides: TGTGCCTCCGAACTAGCGGGAGCCAATGAGCAGTTCTTC. Translating gives CASELAGANEQFF.

The J gene is TRBJ1-4, the V gene TRBV19; D perhaps matches TRBD1 (6 bases). The CDR3 runs to 16 residues. Germline assignment: CDR1 LNHDA and CDR2 SQIVND (reference sequence). V gave up 4 bases and J gave up 0 bases, with 12 bases separating them. Written as DNA, the CDR3 is TGTGCCAGTAGTAGCCAGGGGCTACCAACTAATGAAAAACTGTTTTTT. This codes for CASSSQGLPTNEKLFF.

The chain has TRBV6-1 and TRBJ1-1; D gene ambiguous. Germline V CDR1 and CDR2: MNHNS, SASEGT. V was clipped by 1 base and J by 0 bases, with 21 bases between them. The CDR3 runs 19 residues. CDR3 loop: CASSEGRSAKILMNTEAFF. The CDR3 DNA reads TGTGCCAGCAGTGAAGGGAGGTCAGCGAAAATCCTAATGAACACTGAAGCTTTCTTT.

The rearrangement joins TRBV7-2 to TRBJ2-7; the D is unclear. The CDR3 is 16 amino acids. V lost 3 bases and J 2 bases, leaving 17 bases between the germline ends. Germline lookup yields CDR1 SGHTA and CDR2 FQGNSA. CDR3 in DNA: TGTGCCAGCAGCTTCTCCGCAGGCCCTTTAACCTACGAGCAGTACTTC. This codes for CASSFSAGPLTYEQYF.

This clone was counted only a few times. This chain connects TRBV7-9 to TRBJ1-1, with D hard to call. CDR3 length equals 12 residues. V was pared by 5 bases and J by 11 bases, with 15 bases between. CDR1 and CDR2 from the germline V gene are SEHNR and FQNEAQ (reference sequence). The CDR3 DNA reads as TGTGCCAGCAGCCACCGGGCAGGCGACGCTTTCTTT. It is translated as CASSHRAGDAFF.

Sample share makes this clone medium-sized. This chain joins TRBV7-2 and TRBJ1-5; D is perhaps TRBD1 (5 bases). The length of the CDR3 is 15 residues. V lost 5 bases to trimming and J lost 6 bases, with 17 bases between them. The V gene's germline CDR1 is SGHTA and CDR2 FQGNSA. The CDR3 sequence: CASSTQTAGGQPQHF. The CDR3 DNA reads as TGTGCCAGCAGCACGCAAACGGCCGGGGGTCAGCCCCAGCATTTT.

This clone was detected only a few times. This chain connects TRBV28 to TRBJ2-2; TRBD1 or TRBD2 may be the D gene (7 bases each). Germline CDR1 is MDHEN and CDR2 is SYDVKM. V was shortened by 7 bases and J by 7 bases, with 16 bases between the two germline ends. This CDR3 region has 14 residues. The CDR3 here is CASTTQGGDGELFF. DNA for the CDR3: TGTGCCAGCACCACCCAGGGGGGGGACGGGGAGCTGTTTTTT.

The rearrangement links TRBV6-6 to TRBJ2-5; 10 bases map to TRBD1. The V and J ends lost 4 bases and 5 bases, in that order; junction bases with no gene match: 7. The CDR3 spans 15 residues. From germline, CDR1 is MNHNY and CDR2 SVGAGI (reference sequence). The CDR3: CASSSHDRGRETQYF. CDR3 nucleotides: TGTGCCAGCAGTTCGCACGACAGGGGGCGTGAGACCCAGTACTTC.

This clone was found a few times. This rearrangement joins TRBV28 to TRBJ2-7, with unresolved D. V lost 4 bases, J lost 9 bases, and 16 bases lay in between. CDR1 and CDR2 (germline): MDHEN, SYDVKM. The CDR3 runs 13 residues. CDR3 region: CASSSEFRIPQYF. The CDR3 coding sequence is TGTGCCAGCAGTTCAGAGTTCCGGATCCCGCAGTACTTC.

This clone was seen a handful of times. V usage is TRBV2 and J usage is TRBJ2-7; TRBD2 might be the D (5 bases). Germline V gene data show CDR1 as SNHLY and CDR2 as FYNNEI. Trimming took off 1 base at V and 0 bases at J, with 7 bases between the two ends. The CDR3 runs to 14 residues. The CDR3 nucleotides are TGTGCCAGCAGTGAAGGGAGGAGCTCCTACGAGCAGTACTTC. The encoded protein is CASSEGRSSYEQYF.

The rearrangement uses TRBV6-6 and TRBJ2-3, with no clear D. The ends were cut back, 5 bases at V and 5 bases at J, with 11 bases in the middle. CDR1 MNHNY and CDR2 SVGAGI come from the germline V gene (reference sequence). This CDR3 has 13 amino acids. As DNA, the CDR3 is TGTGCCAGCAGTGGCGCGACAAAAGATACGCAGTATTTT. Translating gives CASSGATKDTQYF.

The chain recombines TRBV7-9 with TRBJ2-3; the match to TRBD2 covers 8 bases. There are 15 residues in the CDR3. With V trimmed by 5 bases and J by 1 base, 5 bases remained unmatched. Germline loops: CDR1 SEHNR, CDR2 FQNEAQ (reference sequence). CDR3 in DNA: TGTGCCAGCAGCAGGGTCGGGGGGGGCACAGATACGCAGTATTTT. It translates to CASSRVGGGTDTQYF.